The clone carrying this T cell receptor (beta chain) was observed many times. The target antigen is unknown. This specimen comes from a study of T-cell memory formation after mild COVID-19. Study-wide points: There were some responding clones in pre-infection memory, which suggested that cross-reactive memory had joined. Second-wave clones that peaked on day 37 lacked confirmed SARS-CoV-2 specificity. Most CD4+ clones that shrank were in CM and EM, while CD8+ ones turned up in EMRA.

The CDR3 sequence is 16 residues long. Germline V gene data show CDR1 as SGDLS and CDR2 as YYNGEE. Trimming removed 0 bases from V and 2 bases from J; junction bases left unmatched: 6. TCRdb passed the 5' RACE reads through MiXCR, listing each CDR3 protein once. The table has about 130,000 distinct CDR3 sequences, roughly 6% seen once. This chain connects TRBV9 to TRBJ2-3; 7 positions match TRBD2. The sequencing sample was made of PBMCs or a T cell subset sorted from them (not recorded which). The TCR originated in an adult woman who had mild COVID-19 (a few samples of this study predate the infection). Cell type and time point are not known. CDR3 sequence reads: CASSVGPSGATDTQYF. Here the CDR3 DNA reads TGTGCCAGCAGCGTAGGTCCTAGCGGTGCCACAGATACGCAGTATTTT.